This entry lists 32 T cell receptor beta chains sequenced from one sample in a study of T cells in Graves' hyperthyroidism and ophthalmopathy. TCR beta CDR3 region amplification was performed from RNA transcripts. Primed by the HTBI set, a first-round RT-PCR was run on the TCR CDR3. TCRdb reanalysed the multiplex PCR reads using MiXCR and keeps one entry per CDR3 protein. The sample contains around 500,000 distinct CDR3 sequences, about 16% of which appear only once. Sequenced sample: blood. These receptors came from a young woman with Graves' ophthalmopathy.

In its sample, this clonotype was seen many times. This rearrangement joins TRBV28 to TRBJ2-7; D is uncertain. Trimming took off 3 bases at V and 6 bases at J, with 9 bases between the two ends. Germline lookup yields CDR1 MDHEN and CDR2 SYDVKM. The CDR3 sequence is 12 residues long. Here the CDR3 reads CASSLVDGEQYF. CDR3 sequence (DNA): TGTGCCAGCAGTTTGGTAGACGGCGAGCAGTACTTC.

This clonotype showed up just a few times. The CDR3 reads CASSLRTDHNSPLHF. CDR3 in DNA: TGTGCCAGCAGCCTAAGGACGGACCATAATTCACCCCTCCACTTT. This chain links TRBV7-9 with TRBJ1-6, with D hard to call. Germline CDR1 reads SEHNR; CDR2 reads FQNEAQ (reference sequence). The CDR3 contains 15 residues. Between the trimmed V and J ends, which lost 5 bases and 5 bases, there was a span of 13 bases. Filled out from reference TRBV7-9 and TRBJ1-6, the complete variable domain reads DTGVSQNPRHKITKRGQNVTFRCDPISEHNRLYWYRQTLGQGPEFLTYFQNEAQLEKSRLLSDRFSAERPKGSFSTLEIQRTEQGDSAMYLCASSLRTDHNSPLHFGNGTRLTVT.

This clonotype was counted ten times or more. The chain combines TRBV5-1 with TRBJ2-7; D is unclear. Trimming shortened V by 4 bases and J by 0 bases, and 11 bases separated the two germline ends. Germline V gene data show CDR1 as SGHRS and CDR2 as YFSETQ. The CDR3 consists of 14 residues. The DNA for the CDR3 is TGCGCCAGCAGCCACGAGCGTTACTCCTACGAGCAGTACTTC. This translates into CASSHERYSYEQYF.

This rearrangement joins TRBV6-1 to TRBJ1-3, with D possibly being TRBD1 (6 bases). The V gene's germline CDR1 is MNHNS and CDR2 SASEGT. CDR3 length: 14 amino acids. V lost 5 bases and J lost 1, with 9 bases in between. In DNA form, the CDR3 reads TGTGCCAGCAGTACACAGGGATCTGGAAACACCATATATTTT. Translated, it gives CASSTQGSGNTIYF.

This clonotype was detected a few times. The gene calls are TRBV5-6 and TRBJ1-5; TRBD1 aligns across 8 bases. The J segment lost 3 bases and the V segment lost 4 bases, leaving 6 bases of the junction unmatched. Germline CDR1 SGHDT, CDR2 YYEEEE. The CDR3 contains 15 residues. CDR3 amino acids: CASSLTGGFNQPQHF. The DNA for the CDR3 is TGTGCCAGCAGCCTTACAGGGGGGTTCAATCAGCCCCAGCATTTT.

This clonotype was observed a few times. The chain uses TRBV20-1 and TRBJ2-6; tentatively, D is TRBD2 (7 bases). The germline V gene has CDR1 DFQATT and CDR2 SNEGSKA (reference sequence). Trimming took off 1 base at V and 2 bases at J, with 12 bases between the two ends. The CDR3 is 16 amino acids. The CDR3 spells CSARGGGATGANVLTF. The CDR3 bases are TGCAGTGCTAGAGGGGGGGGCGCGACTGGGGCCAACGTCCTGACTTTC.

The chain has TRBV19 and TRBJ1-1; no firm D call. CDR1 LNHDA and CDR2 SQIVND come from the germline V gene (reference sequence). CDR3 length: 15 amino acids. V lost 4 bases, J lost 3 bases, and 15 bases lay in between. The CDR3 is CASSKSRVGDTEAFF. As DNA, the CDR3 is TGTGCCAGTAGTAAGAGCCGGGTAGGCGACACTGAAGCTTTCTTT.

This clonotype was recorded at least ten times. This chain links TRBV12-3 or TRBV12-4 with TRBJ2-1, with D unclear. The CDR3 runs 12 residues. Trimming stripped 2 bases from V and 9 bases from J, with 8 bases between. Here the CDR3 reads CASSLLEREQFF. The DNA for the CDR3 is TGTGCCAGCAGTTTACTAGAACGTGAGCAGTTCTTC.

The chain carries TRBV19 and TRBJ2-5; a weak D match, TRBD1 (6 bases). This CDR3 has 14 residues. Germline V lookup: CDR1 LNHDA, CDR2 SQIVND (reference sequence). V was clipped by 3 bases and J by 6 bases, with 14 bases between them. This CDR3 reads CASSMGHRAQTQYF. The CDR3 DNA follows: TGTGCCAGTAGTATGGGGCACAGGGCCCAGACCCAGTACTTC.

This clonotype came up a few times. This chain connects TRBV7-2 to TRBJ1-5; D not certain. The CDR3 is 14 amino acids. V lost 5 bases, J lost 12 bases, and 20 bases lay in between. Germline V gene data show CDR1 as SGHTA and CDR2 as FQGNSA. The CDR3 region has the DNA TGTGCCAGCAGCCAAGCCTGGCCAGCCTCGGTCCAGCATTTT. Its protein product is CASSQAWPASVQHF.

The chain links TRBV28 to TRBJ2-5; D gene uncertain. The CDR3 length is 13 residues. The V gene lost 6 bases and the J gene lost 2 bases, with 10 bases spanning the gap. Germline CDR1 MDHEN, CDR2 SYDVKM. Written as DNA, the CDR3 is TGTGCCAGCAGAGACAAAAGTCAAGAGACCCAGTACTTC. It specifies CASRDKSQETQYF.

The gene calls are TRBV3-1 and TRBJ2-7; TRBD2 agrees at 11 bases. Germline V gene lookup returns CDR1 LGHDT and CDR2 YNNKEL (reference sequence). The CDR3 sequence is 14 residues long. The V and J ends lost 4 bases and 12 bases, in that order; junction bases with no gene match: 11. CDR3 nucleotides: TGTGCCAGCAGCCCCGGGACTAGCGGAAGTGCGCTGTACTTC. It codes for CASSPGTSGSALYF.

This clonotype was observed a few times. The rearrangement links TRBV4-3 to TRBJ1-1; D unclear. The CDR3 runs 15 residues. Germline V CDR1 and CDR2: LGHNA, YSLEER. The V gene lost 4 bases and the J gene lost 6 bases, with 18 bases spanning the gap. In DNA, the CDR3 is TGCGCCAGCAGCCCCTATCGCATCGGCTACCCTGAAGCTTTCTTT. It encodes CASSPYRIGYPEAFF.

This chain links TRBV6-2 or TRBV6-3 with TRBJ1-3, with D unresolved. The V and J ends lost 4 bases and 3 bases respectively, with 13 bases between them. The length of the CDR3 is 15 residues. CDR1 and CDR2 from the germline V gene are MNHEY and SVGEGT. Here the CDR3 DNA reads TGTGCCAGCAGTTCTTTCCCCTTCTATGGAAACACCATATATTTT. Its protein product is CASSSFPFYGNTIYF.

This clonotype has ten or more counts. The rearrangement links TRBV28 to TRBJ2-1; 9 bases line up with TRBD1. The CDR3 runs 15 residues. V shed 5 bases, J shed 4 bases, and the junction held 6 bases outside the gene matches. Germline V lookup: CDR1 MDHEN, CDR2 SYDVKM. The CDR3 loop is CASSPRDRAYNEQFF. CDR3 bases: TGTGCCAGCAGTCCGAGGGACAGGGCTTACAATGAGCAGTTCTTC.

The sample holds a few counts of this clonotype. The chain uses TRBV10-3 and TRBJ2-6; 7 nucleotides line up with TRBD1. Germline V gives CDR1 ENHRY, CDR2 SYGVKD. The CDR3 is made up of 21 amino acids. The J segment lost 1 base and the V segment lost 7 bases, leaving 22 bases of the junction unmatched. CDR3 amino acids: CAITQRNNRGGFPSGANVLTF. The CDR3, as DNA: TGTGCCATCACTCAAAGAAACAACAGGGGTGGGTTTCCATCTGGGGCCAACGTCCTGACTTTC.

This clonotype was counted between two and nine times. The chain uses TRBV3-1 and TRBJ1-1; 8 positions agree with TRBD1. The CDR3 loop spans 15 amino acids. The ends lost 4 bases at V and 5 bases at J; junction bases unmatched: 9. From germline, CDR1 is LGHDT and CDR2 YNNKEL (reference sequence). This CDR3 is CASSRRGTGGTEAFF. CDR3 nucleotide sequence: TGTGCCAGCAGCCGAAGGGGGACAGGTGGGACTGAAGCTTTCTTT.

This clonotype was observed a handful of times. The chain has TRBV3-1 and TRBJ2-6, with 7 bases matching TRBD1. CDR1 is LGHDT and CDR2 is YNNKEL in the germline V gene (reference sequence). V shed 4 bases, J shed 0 bases, and the junction held 6 bases outside the gene matches. The CDR3 loop spans 17 amino acids. The CDR3 here is CASSLPGQTSGANVLTF. The CDR3 coding sequence is TGTGCCAGCAGCCTTCCGGGACAGACCTCTGGGGCCAACGTCCTGACTTTC. Variable domain in full (rest from reference TRBV3-1 and TRBJ2-6): DTAVSQTPKYLVTQMGNDKSIKCEQNLGHDTMYWYKQDSKKFLKIMFSYNNKELIINETVPNRFSPKSPDKAHLNLHINSLELGDSAVYFCASSLPGQTSGANVLTFGAGSRLTVL.

Many counts were recorded for this clonotype. V is TRBV30 and J is TRBJ2-7; D is unclear. V gave up 0 bases and J gave up 5 bases, with 14 bases separating them. The CDR3 sequence is 14 residues long. Per germline, CDR1 GTSNPN and CDR2 SVGIG (reference sequence). Here the CDR3 reads CAWSVGQASDEQYF. DNA of the CDR3: TGTGCCTGGAGTGTCGGCCAGGCATCGGACGAGCAGTACTTC.

The rearrangement links TRBV27 to TRBJ2-1; no clear D gene. This CDR3 has 14 residues. V was pared by 2 bases and J by 6 bases, with 11 bases between. Germline values: CDR1 MNHEY, CDR2 SMNVEV (reference sequence). The CDR3 spells CASSLESYTNEQFF. The CDR3 DNA is TGTGCCAGCAGTTTAGAATCGTATACCAATGAGCAGTTCTTC.

The CDR3 region has the DNA TGTGCCAGCAGCCAAGATCGGCGGCAGTACTTC. As protein: CASSQDRRQYF. V and J are TRBV3-1 and TRBJ2-7, with D unclear. The V gene lost 0 bases and the J gene lost 9 bases, with 6 bases spanning the gap. The germline CDR1 and CDR2 sequences are LGHDT and YNNKEL (reference sequence). The CDR3 runs to 11 residues.

At least ten counts were recorded for this clonotype. This rearrangement joins TRBV7-2 to TRBJ1-1, with 11 bases aligning to TRBD1. Looked up from germline, CDR1 is SGHTA and CDR2 is FQGNSA. J lost 4 bases, V lost 5 bases, and 6 bases had no gene match. This CDR3 region has 15 residues. For the CDR3, the DNA is TGTGCCAGCAGCCAGGACAGGGGGCTGGCCACTGAAGCTTTCTTT. Its protein product is CASSQDRGLATEAFF.

V gene TRBV7-3 combines with J gene TRBJ2-1, with 10 bases fitting TRBD2. The CDR3 sequence is 14 residues long. CDR1 and CDR2 (germline): SGHTA, FQGTGA. Losses at the gene ends were 2 bases for V and 6 bases for J; bases not matched to a gene: 1. For the CDR3, the DNA is TGTGCCAGCAGCTTAGAGCGGGGGGGCAATGAGCAGTTCTTC. Translated, it gives CASSLERGGNEQFF.

The rearrangement uses TRBV15 and TRBJ2-3, with TRBD2 as a possible D gene (5 bases). Trimming left V 0 bases short and J 2 bases short, with 12 bases between. CDR3 length equals 16 residues. CDR1 is LNHNV and CDR2 is YYDKDF in the germline V gene (reference sequence). The CDR3 nucleotides are TGTGCCACCAGCAGAGAGACACTAGGGATCACAGATACGCAGTATTTT. Protein product: CATSRETLGITDTQYF.

This chain links TRBV4-3 with TRBJ1-4; 8 bases are shared with TRBD1. The V gene's germline CDR1 is LGHNA and CDR2 YSLEER. Germline trimming cut 3 bases from V and 2 bases from J; bases unmatched to any gene: 8. The CDR3 extends over 17 amino acids. This chain's CDR3 is CASSQVQGAFTNEKLFF. The CDR3, as DNA: TGCGCCAGCAGCCAGGTCCAGGGGGCTTTCACTAATGAAAAACTGTTTTTT.

Of note for this clonotype: This may be a read error, as it is one base from a much larger clone. The CDR3 DNA follows: TGTGCCAGCGAATCTCCGGGACAGTACGATGAGCAGTTCTTC. Its translation is CASESPGQYDEQFF. V usage is TRBV28 and J usage is TRBJ2-1; 7 nucleotides align to TRBD1. The CDR3 consists of 14 residues. The germline V gene has CDR1 MDHEN and CDR2 SYDVKM. V lost 8 bases, J lost 8 bases, and 12 bases stayed unmatched.

This clonotype was seen repeatedly, ten times or more. DNA of the CDR3: TGTGCCAGCGGACAGAGCTTTAACTATGGCTACACCTTC. Encoded protein: CASGQSFNYGYTF. This sequence joins TRBV27 and TRBJ1-2, with D perhaps matching TRBD1 (6 bases). Germline CDR1 is MNHEY and CDR2 is SMNVEV (reference sequence). Trimming cost V 8 bases and J 1 base, with 11 bases left between them. The CDR3 extends over 13 amino acids.

This clonotype was recorded at least ten times. This sequence joins TRBV2 and TRBJ1-5; D perhaps matches TRBD1 (6 bases). The CDR3 length is 13 residues. Germline V gene data show CDR1 as SNHLY and CDR2 as FYNNEI. The V gene lost 8 bases and the J gene lost 6 bases, with 14 bases spanning the gap. CDR3 residues: CASGEGVVQPQHF. The CDR3 coding sequence is TGTGCCAGCGGGGAGGGGGTGGTTCAGCCCCAGCATTTT. Based on the CDR3 plus reference TRBV2 and TRBJ1-5, the full variable domain is EPEVTQTPSHQVTQMGQEVILRCVPISNHLYFYWYRQILGQKVEFLVSFYNNEISEKSEIFDDQFSVERPDGSNFTLKIRSTKLEDSAMYFCASGEGVVQPQHFGDGTRLSIL.

This clonotype turned up a few times. This chain links TRBV2 with TRBJ1-1; D possibly corresponds to TRBD1 (5 bases). This CDR3 is built from 16 residues. Germline loops: CDR1 SNHLY, CDR2 FYNNEI. The germline V and J ends were trimmed by 4 bases and 0 bases, with 15 bases remaining between them. The CDR3 nucleotides read TGTGCCAGCAGTGTCGGGACCAAGCCAATGAACACTGAAGCTTTCTTT. Residues: CASSVGTKPMNTEAFF.

In this sample, this clonotype turned up many times. This sequence joins TRBV20-1 and TRBJ2-7; 9 nucleotides agree with TRBD2. The J segment lost 4 bases and the V segment lost 5 bases, leaving 9 bases of the junction unmatched. CDR1 and CDR2 (germline): DFQATT, SNEGSKA (reference sequence). The CDR3 has 14 residues. CDR3 DNA: TGCAGTGCTCTCGCCGCTAGCGGGATGTACGAGCAGTACTTC. Translating it yields CSALAASGMYEQYF.

Ten or more counts support this clonotype. The chain couples TRBV20-1 to TRBJ2-7, with D perhaps matching TRBD1 (6 bases). V was trimmed by 3 bases and J by 0 bases, leaving 12 bases between them. Germline V gene sequence: CDR1 DFQATT, CDR2 SNEGSKA (reference sequence). This CDR3 contains 14 residues. The CDR3 protein is CSASGQPLSYEQYF. The DNA of the CDR3 is TGCAGTGCTAGTGGACAGCCTCTCTCCTACGAGCAGTACTTC.

This clonotype was counted ten times or more. The chain links TRBV18 to TRBJ1-1, with unresolved D. V lost 3 bases to trimming and J lost 3 bases, with 8 bases between them. Germline CDR1 reads KGHSH; CDR2 reads LQKENI. The CDR3 has 13 amino acids. The CDR3 protein is CASSPGPHTEAFF. The CDR3 DNA reads TGTGCCAGCTCACCCGGACCGCACACTGAAGCTTTCTTT.